This T cell receptor beta chain was recorded in a study of shared T cell receptors in the human thymus. Libraries were prepared by immunoSEQ multiplex PCR; TCRdb keeps only in-frame clonotypes and omits some of them. The data show roughly 500,000 clones, approximately 80% seen once. The CDR3 is 15 amino acids. The V and J ends lost 1 base and 1 base, in that order; junction bases with no gene match: 2. From germline, CDR1 is KGHSH and CDR2 LQKENI. These data were also filed under a second study, of human thymus T cells. That paper notes: The people who donated were healthy Finnish babies having corrective surgery for congenital heart defects. Thymus pieces cut out during corrective heart surgery were the tissue that was used. Related work found strong thymic repertoire overlap between unrelated individuals.

The chain links TRBV18 to TRBJ2-7, with 9 bases identical to TRBD1. Sequencing was done on a sample of thymocytes. This TCR came from a boy younger than two with a congenital heart defect. This chain's CDR3 is CASSPLGTGSYEQYF. In DNA form, the CDR3 reads TGTGCCAGCTCACCACTAGGGACAGGGTCCTACGAGCAGTACTTC. The whole variable domain, remainder taken from reference TRBV18 and TRBJ2-7, is NAGVMQNPRHLVRRRGQEARLRCSPMKGHSHVYWYRQLPEEGLKFMVYLQKENIIDESGMPKERFSAEFPKEGPSILRIQQVVRGDSAAYFCASSPLGTGSYEQYFGPGTRLTVT.